The rows below give T cell receptor beta chains drawn from one sample of a study of blood T cell repertoires in COVID-19. Clones were read by immunoSEQ multiplex PCR, and TCRdb kept only the in-frame ones, dropping some. Here the sample spans 31,000 or so clones, around 91% being singletons. Input material: peripheral blood. All receptors come from a man aged 80 or over with acute or convalescent COVID-19. The CDR3 runs from the conserved cysteine through the conserved F or W. A D gene is named only where the DNA matches it firmly. Size values are once, few and many counts, or a class for expanded clones, and some rows have none.

clone size | D gene | J gene | V gene | CDR3 DNA | CDR3 protein
NA | NA | TRBJ1-1 | TRBV18 | TGTGCCAGCTCTCTCGACAGCTACCGGACTGAAGCTTTCTTT | CASSLDSYRTEAFF
once | TRBD1 | TRBJ1-1 | TRBV10-3 | TGTGCCATCAGTGAGGGGCTGACAGGGAACGCTTTCTTT | CAISEGLTGNAFF
NA | NA | TRBJ2-5 | TRBV13 | TGTGCCAGCAGCTTAGGCCTCACAGGGCAAGAGACCCAGTACTTC | CASSLGLTGQETQYF
NA | NA | TRBJ1-1 | TRBV16 | TGTGCCAGCAGCCCCTACAGGGCCCGTCGGGCTTTCTTT | CASSPYRARRAFF
NA | NA | TRBJ2-1 | TRBV11-2 | TGTGCCAGCAGCTTAAGAGTAGGGCGGCAGGGTGAGCAGTTCTTC | CASSLRVGRQGEQFF
NA | NA | TRBJ2-2 | TRBV19 | TGTGCCAGTAGCCAAGCCCCGACAGGCCTGAACACCGGGGAGCTGTTTTTT | CASSQAPTGLNTGELFF
once | NA | TRBJ1-1 | TRBV3-1/TRBV3-2 | TGTGCCAGCAGCCAAGATCCGGGAGGACGCTTAGGAGCTTTCTTT | CASSQDPGGRLGAFF
once | NA | TRBJ1-1 | TRBV3-1/TRBV3-2 | TGTGCCAGCACCAGGAGAGAGGGTAACACTGAAGCTTTCTTT | CASTRREGNTEAFF
once | TRBD2 | TRBJ2-1 | TRBV10-1 | TGCGCCAGCAGTACCGAGCGGGGTTACAATGAGCAGTTCTTC | CASSTERGYNEQFF
NA | NA | TRBJ1-3 | TRBV5-8 | TGTGCCAGCAGCTCGTGGCAGTTCTCTGGAAACACCATATATTTT | CASSSWQFSGNTIYF
NA | TRBD2 | TRBJ2-3 | TRBV5-8 | TGTGCCAGCAGCTTCCCTGGAGGGACTAGCGGGGGGTCTAGGACAGATACGCAGTATTTT | CASSFPGGTSGGSRTDTQYF
NA | NA | TRBJ1-4 | TRBV29-1 | TGCAGCGTTGGCCGGGGGGCGGGTAATGAAAAACTGTTTTTT | CSVGRGAGNEKLFF
NA | NA | TRBJ2-3 | TRBV29-1 | TGCAGCGTTGAATTGCTACAGTACACAGATACGCAGTATTTT | CSVELLQYTDTQYF
NA | NA | TRBJ1-5 | TRBV19 | TGTGCCAGTAGTAAACTGCCGAGACAGGGCAATCAGCCCCAGCATTTT | CASSKLPRQGNQPQHF
NA | TRBD1 | TRBJ1-5 | TRBV3-1/TRBV3-2 | TGTGCCAGCAGCCCCAGGACAGGGCATCAGCCCCAGCATTTT | CASSPRTGHQPQHF
NA | NA | TRBJ2-5 | TRBV28 | TGTGCCAGCAGCCGAACAGGAATAAAAGAGACCCAGTACTTC | CASSRTGIKETQYF
NA | TRBD1 | TRBJ1-1 | TRBV29-1 | TGCAGCGTTGGAAGGAACCGGGACAGCACTGAAGCTTTCTTT | CSVGRNRDSTEAFF
NA | TRBD2 | TRBJ2-1 | TRBV10-3 | TGTGCCATCCGTCCCGGGGGCACTAGCGGGGTGTACAATGAGCAGTTCTTC | CAIRPGGTSGVYNEQFF
NA | NA | TRBJ2-7 | TRBV12-3/TRBV12-4 | TGTGCCAGCAGCCCAATCTACGAGCAGTACTTC | CASSPIYEQYF
NA | NA | TRBJ1-3 | TRBV6-5 | TGTGCCAGCAGCCAGGGGACTGGAAACACCATATATTTT | CASSQGTGNTIYF
NA | NA | TRBJ2-7 | TRBV10-3 | TGTGCCATCAGTGACAGCTCGGGAGAGCAGTACTTC | CAISDSSGEQYF
NA | TRBD2 | TRBJ2-1 | TRBV24-1 | TGTGCCACCAGTGATACTCGGGGGGATAGCAATGAGCAGTTCTTC | CATSDTRGDSNEQFF
NA | NA | TRBJ2-4 | TRBV7-2 | TGTGCCAGCAGCTTAGCTTGGGGAGGCATTCAGTACTTC | CASSLAWGGIQYF
NA | NA | TRBJ2-7 | TRBV7-9 | TGTGCCAGCAGCTTATTCGGGGATAAGTACTTC | CASSLFGDKYF
NA | TRBD1 | TRBJ2-7 | TRBV7-6 | TGTGCCAGCAGCCCGACGTGGACAGGGGGCTACGAGCAGTACTTC | CASSPTWTGGYEQYF
NA | TRBD1 | TRBJ1-5 | TRBV12-3/TRBV12-4 | TGTGCCAGCAGTGAACAGGGGGCGAAGCCCCAGCATTTT | CASSEQGAKPQHF
NA | TRBD2 | TRBJ2-1 | TRBV6-5 | TGTGCCAGCAGTTACGAGCGGGGGGTAAATGAGCAGTTCTTC | CASSYERGVNEQFF
NA | TRBD1 | TRBJ2-7 | TRBV6-5 | TGTGCCAGCAGTAACCCCCCCGGGACAGCCTACGAGCAGTACTTC | CASSNPPGTAYEQYF
NA | TRBD2 | TRBJ2-7 | TRBV7-9 | TGTGCCAGCAGTTCCGTTAGCGGGGACTACGAGCAGTACTTC | CASSSVSGDYEQYF
NA | NA | TRBJ1-3 | TRBV14 | TGTGCCAGCAGCCAGGTCTGGGGCAGGGGACGCTACACCATATATTTT | CASSQVWGRGRYTIYF
medium-sized | NA | TRBJ2-6 | TRBV6-4 | TGTGCCAGCAGTGACGAGCACTCTGGGGCCAACGTCCTGACTTTC | CASSDEHSGANVLTF
NA | NA | TRBJ1-2 | TRBV3-1/TRBV3-2 | TGTGCCAGCAGTCAGACGGGAAACTATGGCTACACCTTC | CASSQTGNYGYTF
NA | NA | TRBJ1-2 | TRBV4-2 | TGTGCCAGCAGCCAAGATAAGCCCCCCTATGGCTACACCTTC | CASSQDKPPYGYTF
NA | TRBD1 | TRBJ2-3 | TRBV5-1 | TGCGCCAGCAGCTTGGCAGGGACAGGTGGAGATACGCAGTATTTT | CASSLAGTGGDTQYF
NA | TRBD1 | TRBJ2-5 | TRBV10-3 | TGTGCCATCAGTGGGGACAGGGGGCATGGGACCCAGTACTTC | CAISGDRGHGTQYF
NA | NA | TRBJ2-1 | TRBV10-3 | TGTGCCATCACCCTTGGCCAGGGAAATAGCAATGAGCAGTTCTTC | CAITLGQGNSNEQFF
NA | NA | TRBJ1-1 | TRBV25-1 | TGTGCCAGCAGTGCTATCCAGGGGAGAGCTTTCTTT | CASSAIQGRAFF
NA | TRBD2 | TRBJ2-4 | TRBV6-5 | TGTGCCACCGGGGGGTCGCTAGCCAAAAACATTCAGTACTTC | CATGGSLAKNIQYF
NA | TRBD1 | TRBJ2-3 | TRBV30 | TGTGCCTGGAGGACAGGGGCTAGCACAGATACGCAGTATTTT | CAWRTGASTDTQYF
NA | NA | TRBJ2-5 | TRBV7-8 | TGTGCCAGCAGCCGCGGCAGCGGGGAGACCCAGTACTTC | CASSRGSGETQYF
NA | TRBD1 | TRBJ2-7 | TRBV18 | TGTGCCAGCTCACGAAGCCTGACAGGGGCCGACGAGCAGTACTTC | CASSRSLTGADEQYF
NA | TRBD1 | TRBJ1-3 | TRBV7-9 | TGTGCCAGCAGCCATGGACAGGTTGGAAACACCATATATTTT | CASSHGQVGNTIYF
NA | NA | TRBJ1-1 | TRBV11-2 | TGTGCCAGCAGCTTAGGGGCCATGAGCACTGAAGCTTTCTTT | CASSLGAMSTEAFF
NA | NA | TRBJ1-6 | TRBV7-6 | TGTGCCAGCAGCTTAGCGGCAGGGGAATCACCCCTCCACTTT | CASSLAAGESPLHF
few | TRBD2 | TRBJ2-1 | TRBV11-2 | TGTGCCAGCAGCCCCACCCGACTAGCGGGGTCCAATGAGCAGTTCTTC | CASSPTRLAGSNEQFF
NA | NA | TRBJ1-1 | TRBV7-9 | TGTGCCAGCAGCTGGGGACGGGGAGGGACTGAAGCTTTCTTT | CASSWGRGGTEAFF
NA | NA | TRBJ2-2 | TRBV5-1 | TGCGCCAGCAGCTCCCCTACGAACACCGGGGAGCTGTTTTTT | CASSSPTNTGELFF
NA | TRBD1 | TRBJ2-6 | TRBV6-4 | TGTGCCAGCAGCCAGGGGGCCCCTGGGGCCAACGTCCTGACTTTC | CASSQGAPGANVLTF
NA | NA | TRBJ1-5 | TRBV20-1 | TGCAGTGCTAGTAACGGGGAGGGGGAGCAGCCCCAGCATTTT | CSASNGEGEQPQHF
NA | TRBD1 | TRBJ2-1 | TRBV5-1 | TGCGCCAGCAGCTTGTGGCCTGGGACAGGGGATAATGAGCAGTTCTTC | CASSLWPGTGDNEQFF
NA | NA | TRBJ2-5 | TRBV2 | TGTGCCAGCAGCACAGTGAAGGCAGAGACCCAGTACTTC | CASSTVKAETQYF
NA | TRBD1 | TRBJ1-5 | TRBV19 | TGTGCCAGTAGTATATCGGGAGGGGGCGGCAATCAGCCCCAGCATTTT | CASSISGGGGNQPQHF
NA | TRBD1 | TRBJ1-2 | TRBV5-1 | TGCGCCAGCAGCCTGGGACAGGGGGACTATGGCTACACCTTC | CASSLGQGDYGYTF
once | TRBD1 | TRBJ2-2 | TRBV11-2 | TGTGCCAGCAGCAAACAGACAGGGTCGAACACCGGGGAGCTGTTTTTT | CASSKQTGSNTGELFF
NA | NA | TRBJ2-2 | TRBV18 | TGTGCCAGCTCCGTGGACAGTTACACCGGGGAGCTGTTTTTT | CASSVDSYTGELFF
NA | TRBD1 | TRBJ2-2 | TRBV14 | TGTGCCAGCAGCCACCAGACAGGGGAGACCGGGGAGCTGTTTTTT | CASSHQTGETGELFF
NA | TRBD1 | TRBJ1-1 | TRBV3-1/TRBV3-2 | TGTGCCAGCAGCTCTCCACAGGGGGCAAACACTGAAGCTTTCTTT | CASSSPQGANTEAFF